Listed below are T cell receptor beta chains from one sample, sequenced in a study of T cells in Graves' hyperthyroidism and ophthalmopathy. TCRdb processed the multiplex PCR reads anew with MiXCR; each CDR3 protein has one entry. The data contain roughly 650,000 distinct CDR3 sequences, 15% to 20% of them seen just once; the ten biggest clones take up roughly 3.5%. The specimen was blood. The receptors come from a woman in her thirties or forties with Graves' ophthalmopathy. Both conserved end residues are part of each CDR3. A D gene is named only where the DNA matches it firmly. Some rows mark clone size as missing; the rest say once, few, many or name a class of expanded clone.

>.|TRBJ1-3|TRBV2|.
TGTGCCAGCAGTGAAGACCGGGGCCTCTCTGGAAACACCATATATTTT
CASSEDRGLSGNTIYF
>.|TRBJ1-3|TRBV19|.
TGTGCCAGTAGTACCTATCCCGGGACGGAAAACACCATATATTTT
CASSTYPGTENTIYF
>.|TRBJ2-7|TRBV27|.
TGTGCCAGCAGTTATGGGATGGGACTCAGCCTGCAGTACTTC
CASSYGMGLSLQYF
>few|TRBJ2-5|TRBV30|.
TGTGCCTGGGGGTCAGGGCAGGGGAGAGGTGAGACCCAGTACTTC
CAWGSGQGRGETQYF
>.|TRBJ1-1|TRBV29-1|.
TGCAGCGTCAGTGAAGCTTTCTTT
CSVSEAFF
>few|TRBJ1-5|TRBV4-1|.
TGCGCCAGCAGCCCAGTTCACCTCTCCGGGGATCTCAATCAGCCCCAGCATTTT
CASSPVHLSGDLNQPQHF
>many|TRBJ2-1|TRBV12-3/TRBV12-4|.
TGTGCCAGCAGTCCATATAAGACTGGGTACAATGAGCAGTTCTTC
CASSPYKTGYNEQFF
>.|TRBJ2-5|TRBV2|.
TGTGCCAGCAAAGGGGCCCAGACCCAGTACTTC
CASKGAQTQYF
>many|TRBJ1-4|TRBV5-1|.
TGCGCCAGCGGCATAGGGGCCGTCGGAGAAAAACTGTTTTTT
CASGIGAVGEKLFF
>few|TRBJ2-3|TRBV6-1|TRBD2
TGTGCCAGCAGTTACCCGCGCGGGAGAGGAAGCACAGATACGCAGTATTTT
CASSYPRGRGSTDTQYF
>many|TRBJ2-2|TRBV28|TRBD2
TGTGCCAGCAGCTCCCACCGGCTAGCGGGAAACACCGGGGAGCTGTTTTTT
CASSSHRLAGNTGELFF
>many|TRBJ2-4|TRBV6-2/TRBV6-3|TRBD2
TGTGCCAGCGGACTAGCGGCCAAAAACATTCAGTACTTC
CASGLAAKNIQYF